Listed below are T cell receptor beta chains from one sample, sequenced in a study of blood T cell repertoires in COVID-19. Assay: immunoSEQ multiplex PCR; the TCRdb copy retains only in-frame clones and omits some. The repertoire has over 450,000 clones, approximately 88% of them found once; the top ten carry roughly 8%. The material sequenced was peripheral blood. All receptors derive from a woman in her forties or fifties with COVID-19, enrolled during active disease. CDR3s include the opening cysteine and the closing phenylalanine or tryptophan. Each record gives: V gene, J gene, clone size, CDR3 protein. Some rows mark clone size as missing; the rest say once, few, many or name a class of expanded clone.

>TRBV30|TRBJ2-5|few
CATGTGGEETQYF
>TRBV28|TRBJ2-3|-
CASSLWATTSADTQYF
>TRBV28|TRBJ1-2|-
CASSLGTRVKYGYTF
>TRBV6-1|TRBJ1-6|-
CASSEVPGGTYNSPLHF
>TRBV9|TRBJ2-1|-
CASSVGWTGGYNEQFF
>TRBV7-8|TRBJ2-5|-
CASSFPRETQYF
>TRBV5-1|TRBJ1-5|-
CASSPEPQGARQPQHF
>TRBV24-1|TRBJ2-3|-
CATSDIEAGGTDTQYF
>TRBV9|TRBJ1-3|-
CASSVGGDTGNTIYF
>TRBV5-6|TRBJ2-3|-
CASSWDRGYTDTQYF
>TRBV4-1|TRBJ1-4|once
CASSPFGRGEKLFF
>TRBV2|TRBJ2-1|once
CASSSEGLAGGDEQFF
>TRBV2|TRBJ2-1|-
CASSADRGADEQFF
>TRBV2|TRBJ2-5|-
CASSGGRVETQYF
>TRBV19|TRBJ2-6|once
CASNPRRGLAISGANVLTF
>TRBV12-3/TRBV12-4|TRBJ1-2|-
CASTHFTVGYTF
>TRBV28|TRBJ2-3|-
CASSPTGYDTQYF
>TRBV2|TRBJ1-1|-
CASSEGTLNTEAFF
>TRBV12-5|TRBJ1-5|-
CASGAGRGNQPQHF
>TRBV27|TRBJ2-5|-
CASTTNRQGLETQYF
>TRBV29-1|TRBJ2-3|-
CRARDYSTDTQYF
>TRBV5-4|TRBJ1-2|-
CASSAGQPNYGYTF
>TRBV5-1|TRBJ2-3|-
CASSDLDTQYF
>TRBV6-2/TRBV6-3|TRBJ2-1|-
CASSYSIDLAGESSYNEQFF
>TRBV6-5|TRBJ2-7|-
CASSSPPQGAYEQYF
>TRBV15|TRBJ1-2|-
CATSRDLGQAENLTF
>TRBV7-2|TRBJ2-3|-
CASSFGLAGGPVDTQYF
>TRBV5-1|TRBJ2-1|-
CASSDTGTSSYNEQFF
>TRBV2|TRBJ2-2|-
CASSELAGLTGELFF
>TRBV18|TRBJ1-3|-
CASSPQLSGYGNTIYF
>TRBV28|TRBJ1-2|-
CASSLGGGQGARSYGYTF
>TRBV28|TRBJ1-1|many
CASSLGGQGASEAFF
>TRBV30|TRBJ2-3|-
CAWRVAGGKQDTQYF